This is a list of T cell receptor beta chains from one sample in a study of T cell responses to AZD1222 COVID-19 vaccine. Profiled with immunoSEQ multiplex PCR; TCRdb holds only in-frame clones, not every one. Altogether 120,000 or so clones are present, about 89% being singletons, with the ten largest covering around 30%. The source material was peripheral blood, sampled on day 0 of AZD1222 vaccination. The receptors originated from an adult in good health. The CDR3 runs from the conserved cysteine through the conserved F or W. The D gene is left open where the match is weak. Clone size is shown for a subset of rows, as once, few, many or a class of expanded clone.

d_gene	len	abundance	j_gene	v_gene	CDR3nt	CDR3aa
.	15	.	TRBJ2-1	TRBV24-1	TGTGCCACCAGTGATAATCGGGCAGGGGTAAATGAGCAGTTCTTC	CATSDNRAGVNEQFF
.	13	.	TRBJ2-3	TRBV14	TGTGCCAGCAGCCAAAGGACGGGACACATGGAGTATTTT	CASSQRTGHMEYF
TRBD2	17	few	TRBJ2-4	TRBV9	TGTGCCAGCAGCCCTAGCGGGGGAACGGGGGCCAAAAACATTCAGTACTTC	CASSPSGGTGAKNIQYF
.	13	.	TRBJ1-1	TRBV7-9	TGTGCCAGCAGCTTAGACGAGGGCACTGAAGCTTTCTTT	CASSLDEGTEAFF
TRBD1	14	.	TRBJ2-5	TRBV6-5	TGTGCCAGCAGTCCCACAGGGGGCTCAGTGACCCAGTACTTC	CASSPTGGSVTQYF
TRBD1	14	.	TRBJ2-1	TRBV7-2	TGTGCCAGCGGAAGGGGGCCCTCCTACAATGAGCAGTTCTTC	CASGRGPSYNEQFF
.	15	.	TRBJ1-1	TRBV7-7	TGTGCCAGCAGCCCCATAGGACAGATGAACACTGAAGCTTTCTTT	CASSPIGQMNTEAFF
.	12	.	TRBJ1-1	TRBV5-6	TGTGCCAGCAGCTTTGCGAGAACTGAAGCTTTCTTT	CASSFARTEAFF
.	15	.	TRBJ1-1	TRBV4-3	TGCGCCAGCAGCCAAGTGTTCGGGGCGAACACTGAAGCTTTCTTT	CASSQVFGANTEAFF
.	16	.	TRBJ2-4	TRBV29-1	TGCAGCGCTATCCTCTGGGACCTACTAGCCAAAAACATTCAGTACTTC	CSAILWDLLAKNIQYF
TRBD1	17	.	TRBJ2-3	TRBV5-1	TGCGCCAGCAGCTTGGACAGGGGGGAAATCATCAAAGATACGCAGTATTTT	CASSLDRGEIIKDTQYF
.	14	.	TRBJ2-2	TRBV6-2/TRBV6-3	TGTGCCAGCAGTTACGGGGGACGAACCGGGGAGCTGTTTTTT	CASSYGGRTGELFF
.	12	once	TRBJ1-6	TRBV7-8	TGTGCCAGCAGCCGCTCCGGGTCACCCCTCCACTTT	CASSRSGSPLHF
.	16	.	TRBJ1-3	TRBV7-8	TGTGCCAGCAGCAGACAACAGGTTACCTCTGGAAACACCATATATTTT	CASSRQQVTSGNTIYF
TRBD1	15	.	TRBJ2-7	TRBV6-5	TGTGCCAGCAGTTACACAAGGACAGGGGGCTACGAGCAGTACTTC	CASSYTRTGGYEQYF
.	13	.	TRBJ1-2	TRBV25-1	TGTGCCAGCAGTGTAGAGGTTAACTATGGCTACACCTTC	CASSVEVNYGYTF
TRBD1	13	.	TRBJ1-1	TRBV4-3	TGCGCCAGCAGCCAAGGAGAGGGGGCAGGAGCTTTCTTT	CASSQGEGAGAFF
TRBD2	16	few	TRBJ2-5	TRBV6-2/TRBV6-3	TGTGCCAGCAGTCTGGCCGGGACTAGCGGGAGATTGAGCCAGTACTTC	CASSLAGTSGRLSQYF
.	15	.	TRBJ2-5	TRBV18	TGTGCCAGCTCACCACGGGGGATGTACCAAGAGACCCAGTACTTC	CASSPRGMYQETQYF
TRBD2	15	.	TRBJ2-7	TRBV7-6	TGTGCCAGCAGCTCCCCCCTAGCGGGAGACCACGAGCAGTACTTC	CASSSPLAGDHEQYF
.	12	.	TRBJ1-2	TRBV5-4	TGTGCCAGCAGCTTGGATGGCTATGGCTACACCTTC	CASSLDGYGYTF
TRBD1	15	.	TRBJ1-2	TRBV27	TGTGCCAGCAGTTTGCGAGGACAGGGGACCTATGGCTACACCTTC	CASSLRGQGTYGYTF